This T cell receptor beta chain was recovered during a study of naive and memory T cell subsets. As to treatment: skin biopsy from PPD injection site in Mantoux-positive individual. Cells were not sorted; total RNA input targeted about 1 to 1,100 ng. The library had UMIs added by 3' ligation of an oligonucleotide to TCR cDNA. V lost 5 bases to trimming and J lost 4 bases; unmatched junction nucleotides: 5. The CDR3 sequence is 15 residues long. Alpha and beta constant region primers primed reverse transcription for blood and skin samples. Via MiXCR, TCRdb re-called the UMI-ligation and nested PCR reads, giving one row per CDR3 protein. Among about 18,000 distinct CDR3 sequences listed, 8% to 10% were seen once. This clonotype was observed a few times.

The gene calls are TRBV12-3 or TRBV12-4 and TRBJ2-2; 9 nucleotides align to TRBD1. This TCR derives from an adult in good health. This material consisted of skin, taken from a tuberculin skin test site. CDR3 nucleotide sequence: TGTGCCAGCAGTCCACGGGACAGGGCCACCGGGGAGCTGTTTTTT. Its translation: CASSPRDRATGELFF.